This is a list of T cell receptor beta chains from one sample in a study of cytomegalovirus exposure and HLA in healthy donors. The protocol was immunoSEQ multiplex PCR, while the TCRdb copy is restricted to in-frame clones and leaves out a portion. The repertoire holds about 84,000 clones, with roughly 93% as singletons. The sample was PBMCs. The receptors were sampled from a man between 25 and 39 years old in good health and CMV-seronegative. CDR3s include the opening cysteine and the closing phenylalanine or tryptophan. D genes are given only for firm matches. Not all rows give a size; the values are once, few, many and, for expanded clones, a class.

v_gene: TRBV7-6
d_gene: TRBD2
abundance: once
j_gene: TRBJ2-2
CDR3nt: TGTGCCAGCAGCGGACTAGCGGTGAACACCGGGGAGCTGTTTTTT
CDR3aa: CASSGLAVNTGELFF

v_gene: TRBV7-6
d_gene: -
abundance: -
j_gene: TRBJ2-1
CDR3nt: TGTGCCAGCAGCTTAGCGGGGGCCGAACCTAAATACAATGAGCAGTTCTTC
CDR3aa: CASSLAGAEPKYNEQFF

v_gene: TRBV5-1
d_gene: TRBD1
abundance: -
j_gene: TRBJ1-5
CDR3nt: TGCGCCAGCAGCTTGGGACAGGGGGCTAATCAGCCCCAGCATTTT
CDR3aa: CASSLGQGANQPQHF

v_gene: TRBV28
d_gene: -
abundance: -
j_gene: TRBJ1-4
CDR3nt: TGTGCCAGCAGTTTCGTACAGGTGTATAATGAAAAACTGTTTTTT
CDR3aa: CASSFVQVYNEKLFF

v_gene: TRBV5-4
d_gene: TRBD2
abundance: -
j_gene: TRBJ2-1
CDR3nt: TGTGCCAGCAGCCCGGATACAGGGACTAGCGGGAGCCCCGACAATGAGCAGTTCTTC
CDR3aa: CASSPDTGTSGSPDNEQFF

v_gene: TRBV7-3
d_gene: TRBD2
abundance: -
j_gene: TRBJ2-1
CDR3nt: TGTGCCAGCAGTATTAGCGGGAGGTCCTACAATGAGCAGTTCTTC
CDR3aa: CASSISGRSYNEQFF

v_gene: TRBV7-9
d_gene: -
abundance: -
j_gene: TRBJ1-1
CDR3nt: TGTGCCAGCAGCTCTGGGGGCAGGCTGGCTGAAGCTTTCTTT
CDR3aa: CASSSGGRLAEAFF

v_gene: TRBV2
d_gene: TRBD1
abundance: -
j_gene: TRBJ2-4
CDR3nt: TGTGCCAGCAGGCCTCCGGGACAGGGGATTTACATTCAGTACTTC
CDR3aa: CASRPPGQGIYIQYF

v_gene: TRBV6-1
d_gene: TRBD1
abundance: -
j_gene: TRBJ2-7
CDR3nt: TGTGCCAGCAGTGAAGGCCGGACAGGGGATCCCTACGAGCAGTACTTC
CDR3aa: CASSEGRTGDPYEQYF

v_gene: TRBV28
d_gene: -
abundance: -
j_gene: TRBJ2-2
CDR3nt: TGTGCCAGCAGTTTCCCAGGGATAGACACCGGGGAGCTGTTTTTT
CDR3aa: CASSFPGIDTGELFF

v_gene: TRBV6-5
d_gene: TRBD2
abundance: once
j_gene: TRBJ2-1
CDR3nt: TGTGCCAGCAGTTACTCGGTGCTAGCGGGAGACAATGAGCAGTTCTTC
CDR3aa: CASSYSVLAGDNEQFF

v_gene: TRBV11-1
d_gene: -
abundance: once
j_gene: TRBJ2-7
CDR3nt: TGTGCCAGCAGCTTTCAGGGCTACGAGCAGTACTTC
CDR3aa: CASSFQGYEQYF

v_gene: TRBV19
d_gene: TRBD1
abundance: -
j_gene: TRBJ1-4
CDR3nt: TGTGCCAGTAGTGTCAGGGGGCGACCGGATGAAAAACTGTTTTTT
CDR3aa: CASSVRGRPDEKLFF

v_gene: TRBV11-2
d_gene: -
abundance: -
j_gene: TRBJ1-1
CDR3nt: TGTGCCAGCAGCTTAGAGGCTGGGCAGGGAGGAGCTTTCTTT
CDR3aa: CASSLEAGQGGAFF

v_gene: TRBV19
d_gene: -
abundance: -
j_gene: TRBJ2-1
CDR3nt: TGTGCCAGTAGTTCCACAGGGAGCTCCTACAATGAGCAGTTCTTC
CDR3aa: CASSSTGSSYNEQFF

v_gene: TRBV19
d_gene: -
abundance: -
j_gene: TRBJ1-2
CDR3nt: TGTGCCAGTAGCCCCGGGCCCTCGGGATATGGCTACACCTTC
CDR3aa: CASSPGPSGYGYTF

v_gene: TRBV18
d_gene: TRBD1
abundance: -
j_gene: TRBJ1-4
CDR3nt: TGTGCCAGCTCACCAGTACAGGGGGTTGTGGAGCCCACTAATGAAAAACTGTTTTTT
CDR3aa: CASSPVQGVVEPTNEKLFF

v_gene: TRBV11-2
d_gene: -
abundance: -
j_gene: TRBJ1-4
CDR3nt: TGTGCCAGCAGCGCCACCACCGGGACACCAACTAATGAAAAACTGTTTTTT
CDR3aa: CASSATTGTPTNEKLFF

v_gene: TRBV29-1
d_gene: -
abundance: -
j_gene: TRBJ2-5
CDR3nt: TGCAGCGTTGCGAGTGCAGGGCGGGGAGAGACCCAGTACTTC
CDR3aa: CSVASAGRGETQYF

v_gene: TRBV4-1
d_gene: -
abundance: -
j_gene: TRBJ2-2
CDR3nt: TGCGCCAGCAGACAGATCTGGGGGGAACCCCGGATCACCGGGGAGCTGTTTTTT
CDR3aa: CASRQIWGEPRITGELFF

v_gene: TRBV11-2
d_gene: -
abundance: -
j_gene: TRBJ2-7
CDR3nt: TGTGCCAGCAGCACACCGGGTTTCTCCTACGAGCAGTACTTC
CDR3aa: CASSTPGFSYEQYF

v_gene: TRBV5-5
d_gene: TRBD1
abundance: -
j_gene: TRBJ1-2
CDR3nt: TGTGCCAGCAGCCTGGGGACAGGGGACAGCTATGGCTACACCTTC
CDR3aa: CASSLGTGDSYGYTF

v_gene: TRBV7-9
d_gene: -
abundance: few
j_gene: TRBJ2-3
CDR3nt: TGTGCCAGCAGCTTAGAAGACGGGGCAGATACGCAGTATTTT
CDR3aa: CASSLEDGADTQYF

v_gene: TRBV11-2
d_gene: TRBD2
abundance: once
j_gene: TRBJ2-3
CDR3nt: TGTGCCAGCAGCTTATTGGGGGGGGGCACAGATACGCAGTATTTT
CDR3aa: CASSLLGGGTDTQYF

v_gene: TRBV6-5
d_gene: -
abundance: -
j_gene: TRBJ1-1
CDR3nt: TGTGCCAGCAGTTCCCACCCCCTGGGGGCGAACACTGAAGCTTTCTTT
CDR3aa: CASSSHPLGANTEAFF

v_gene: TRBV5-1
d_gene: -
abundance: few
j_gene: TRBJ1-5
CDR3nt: TGCGCCAGCAGCATGGGAGGCGGCAATCAGCCCCAGCATTTT
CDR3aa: CASSMGGGNQPQHF

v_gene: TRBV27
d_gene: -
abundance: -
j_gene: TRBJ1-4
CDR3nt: TGTGCCAGCGGAATCGGGGGGGCGAATGAAAAACTGTTTTTT
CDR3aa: CASGIGGANEKLFF

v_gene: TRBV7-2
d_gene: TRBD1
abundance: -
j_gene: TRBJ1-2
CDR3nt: TGTGCCAGCAGCTCGCAGATGGGGGACAGGGTCGGCGGCTACACCTTC
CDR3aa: CASSSQMGDRVGGYTF

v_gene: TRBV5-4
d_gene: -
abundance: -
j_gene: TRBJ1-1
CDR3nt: TGTGCCAGCAGCCCAGGGGCCATGAACACTGAAGCTTTCTTT
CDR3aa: CASSPGAMNTEAFF

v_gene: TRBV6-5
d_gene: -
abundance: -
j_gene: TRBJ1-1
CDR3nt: TGTGCCAGCAGTTGGGGGGAGGCTGAGGCGGACACTGAAGCTTTCTTT
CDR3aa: CASSWGEAEADTEAFF

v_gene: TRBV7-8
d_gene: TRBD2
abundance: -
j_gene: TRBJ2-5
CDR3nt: TGTGCCAGCAGCTTAGGGTTAGCGGGGGCCCAAGAGACCCAGTACTTC
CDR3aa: CASSLGLAGAQETQYF

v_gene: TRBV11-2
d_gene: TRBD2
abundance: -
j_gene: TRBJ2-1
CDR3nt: TGTGCCAGCAGCTTACCGCTAGCGGGGGGTCATAGCTCCTACAATGAGCAGTTCTTC
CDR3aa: CASSLPLAGGHSSYNEQFF

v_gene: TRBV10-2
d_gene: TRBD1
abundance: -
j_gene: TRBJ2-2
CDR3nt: TGCGCCATGGGACAGGGGATCTCCACCGGGGAGCTGTTTTTT
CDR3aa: CAMGQGISTGELFF

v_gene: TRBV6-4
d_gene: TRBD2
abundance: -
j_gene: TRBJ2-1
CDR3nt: TGTGCCAGCAGTGAATCCGGACTAGCGGAGAGCTACAATGAGCAGTTCTTC
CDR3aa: CASSESGLAESYNEQFF

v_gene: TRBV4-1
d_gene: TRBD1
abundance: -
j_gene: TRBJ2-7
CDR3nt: TGCGCCAGCAGCCCTAGGACAGGGGGCTACGAGCAGTACTTC
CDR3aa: CASSPRTGGYEQYF

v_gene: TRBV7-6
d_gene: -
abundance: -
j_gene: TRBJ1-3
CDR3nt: TGTGCCAGCAGCTTAGCCGACAGGAGAAACACCATATATTTT
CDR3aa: CASSLADRRNTIYF

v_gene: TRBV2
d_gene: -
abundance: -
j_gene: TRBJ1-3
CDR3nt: TGTGCCAGCCCGGGCACGCTACAGGCCCTGGGCCGTAATTCCTATGGAAACACCATATATTTT
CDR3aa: CASPGTLQALGRNSYGNTIYF

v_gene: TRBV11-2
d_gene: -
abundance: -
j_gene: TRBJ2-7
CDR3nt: TGTGCCAGCAGCTCAACCTACGAGCAGTACTTC
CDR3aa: CASSSTYEQYF

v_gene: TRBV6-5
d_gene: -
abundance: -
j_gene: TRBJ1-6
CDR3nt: TGTGCCAGCACGTGGGGGCAGAATTATAATTCACCCCTCCACTTT
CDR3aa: CASTWGQNYNSPLHF

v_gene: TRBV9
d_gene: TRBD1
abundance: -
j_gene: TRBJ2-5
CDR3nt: TGTGCCAGCAGCCCCGGACAGGGGTGGGAGACCCAGTACTTC
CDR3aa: CASSPGQGWETQYF

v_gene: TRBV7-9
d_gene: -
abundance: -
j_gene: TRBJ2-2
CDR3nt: TGTGCCAGCAGCTTAGTCGGGCGGACCCCCGCGGGCACCGGGGAGCTGTTTTTT
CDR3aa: CASSLVGRTPAGTGELFF

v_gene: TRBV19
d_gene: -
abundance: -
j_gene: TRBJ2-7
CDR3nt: TGTGCCAGTAGTATAGGCCAGCGTAGTTCCTACGAGCAGTACTTC
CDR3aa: CASSIGQRSSYEQYF

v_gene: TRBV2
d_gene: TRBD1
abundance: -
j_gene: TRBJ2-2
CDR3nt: TGTGCCAGTCACAGGGGGTACGGGGAGCTGTTTTTT
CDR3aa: CASHRGYGELFF

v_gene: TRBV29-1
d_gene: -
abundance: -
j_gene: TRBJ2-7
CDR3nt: TGCAGCGTGGGGAGCTACGAGCAGTACTTC
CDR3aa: CSVGSYEQYF

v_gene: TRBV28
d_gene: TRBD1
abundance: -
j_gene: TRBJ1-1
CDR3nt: TGTGCCAGCAGCGTTCCGGGACAGGGGGCGCGGGTTGAAGCTTTCTTT
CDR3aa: CASSVPGQGARVEAFF

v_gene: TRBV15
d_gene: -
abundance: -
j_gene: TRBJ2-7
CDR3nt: TGTGCCACCAGCAGCAGGTTGATCGACGAGCAGTACTTC
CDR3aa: CATSSRLIDEQYF

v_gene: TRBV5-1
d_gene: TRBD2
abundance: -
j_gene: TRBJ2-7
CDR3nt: TGCGCCAGCAGCTCACCTAGCGGTAACACCTACGAGCAGTACTTC
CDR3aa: CASSSPSGNTYEQYF

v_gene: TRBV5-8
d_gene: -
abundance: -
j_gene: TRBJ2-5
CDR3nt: TGTGCCAGCAGCTTCTACGCGAGCGGAGAGACCCAGTACTTC
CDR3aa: CASSFYASGETQYF

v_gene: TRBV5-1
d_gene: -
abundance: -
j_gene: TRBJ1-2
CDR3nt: TGCGCCAGCAGCAACTCCTACTATGGCTACACCTTC
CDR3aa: CASSNSYYGYTF

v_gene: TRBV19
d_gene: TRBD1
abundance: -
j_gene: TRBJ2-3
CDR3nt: TGTGCCAGTAGTACAGGGACAGGGACAAGCACAGATACGCAGTATTTT
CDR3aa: CASSTGTGTSTDTQYF

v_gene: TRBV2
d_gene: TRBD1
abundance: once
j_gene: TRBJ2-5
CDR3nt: TGTGCCAGCAGCCCGGACAGGGTCCAGACCCAGTACTTC
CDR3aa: CASSPDRVQTQYF

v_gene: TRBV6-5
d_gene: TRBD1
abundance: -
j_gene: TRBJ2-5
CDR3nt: TGTGCCAGCAGTCCCGGGACAGGGTCTGGGGAGACCCAGTACTTC
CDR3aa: CASSPGTGSGETQYF

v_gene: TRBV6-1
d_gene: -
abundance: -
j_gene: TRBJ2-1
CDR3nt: TGTGCCAGCAGTGAAAACGCGGAGCCCTACAATGAGCAGTTCTTC
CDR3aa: CASSENAEPYNEQFF

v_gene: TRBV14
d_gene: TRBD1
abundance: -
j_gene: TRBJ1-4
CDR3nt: TGTGCCAGCAGCCAACGACAGGGAACGAATGAAAAACTGTTTTTT
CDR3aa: CASSQRQGTNEKLFF

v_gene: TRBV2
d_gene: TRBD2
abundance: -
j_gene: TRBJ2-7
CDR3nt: TGTGCCAGCAGTGGAGCGGGAGGTTCTGAGCAGTACTTC
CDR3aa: CASSGAGGSEQYF

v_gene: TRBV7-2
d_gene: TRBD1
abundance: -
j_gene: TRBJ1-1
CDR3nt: TGTGCCAGCAGCTTAGTTCGAACAGGGGACACTGAAGCTTTCTTT
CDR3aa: CASSLVRTGDTEAFF

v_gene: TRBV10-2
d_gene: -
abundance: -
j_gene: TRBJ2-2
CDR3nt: TGCGCCAGCAGTATCCTGAACACCGGGGAGCTGTTTTTT
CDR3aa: CASSILNTGELFF